One sample yielded the 9 T cell receptor beta chains listed below, sequenced in a study of T-cell reconstitution after alpha-beta-depleted transplantation in children. Unique molecular identifiers were built into the TCRbeta library. TCRdb itself ran the PCR reads through MiXCR, one entry per CDR3 protein. Here the sample spans roughly 280,000 distinct CDR3 sequences, approximately 10% being singletons. The input for sequencing was peripheral blood, taken 180 days after TCRalphabeta/CD19-depleted stem cell transplant. The receptors here all came from a male patient under 10 years old who had a stem cell transplant for chronic granulomatous disease, so the T cells may come from the graft donor.

This clonotype turned up a few times. J is TRBJ2-1 and V is TRBV5-1; a possible D gene is TRBD2 (6 bases). Trimming shortened V by 4 bases and J by 8 bases, and 13 bases separated the two germline ends. Germline CDR1 reads SGHRS; CDR2 reads YFSETQ. The CDR3 has 13 residues. The CDR3 region has the DNA TGCGCCAGCAGCCCAGGGACTGCTCATGAGCAGTTCTTC. Translated: CASSPGTAHEQFF.

A few counts support this clonotype. This sequence joins TRBV12-3 or TRBV12-4 and TRBJ1-2; 8 bases match TRBD1. The CDR3 contains 15 residues. Trimming removed 6 bases from V and 6 bases from J; junction bases left unmatched: 12. This chain's CDR3 is CASRTYRGTHHGYTF. Here the CDR3 DNA reads TGTGCCAGCAGAACCTACAGGGGGACCCACCATGGCTACACCTTC.

The count of this clonotype is one. The chain carries TRBV11-1 and TRBJ2-1, with 9 bases identical to TRBD2. The length of the CDR3 is 18 residues. Germline V gene lookup returns CDR1 SGHAT and CDR2 FQDESV (reference sequence). With V trimmed by 0 bases and J by 0 bases, 6 bases remained unmatched. The CDR3 DNA is TGTGCCAGCAGCTTAGCTGGCGGGAGGGCCATCTCCTACAATGAGCAGTTCTTC. Protein sequence: CASSLAGGRAISYNEQFF.

This clonotype was observed at least ten times. This sequence joins TRBV9 and TRBJ2-5, with 11 bases matching TRBD2. Germline CDR1 is SGDLS and CDR2 is YYNGEE. This CDR3 contains 16 residues. The trim removed 0 bases at V and 3 bases at J, leaving 4 bases unmatched. The DNA of the CDR3 is TGTGCCAGCAGCGTAGTGGCTAGCGGGAGGAAAGAGACCCAGTACTTC. Translation: CASSVVASGRKETQYF. Using reference TRBV9 and TRBJ2-5 for the parts outside the CDR3, the full variable domain is DSGVTQTPKHLITATGQRVTLRCSPRSGDLSVYWYQQSLDQGLQFLIQYYNGEERAKGNILERFSAQQFPDLHSELNLSSLELGDSALYFCASSVVASGRKETQYFGPGTRLLVL.

This clonotype was found many times. The CDR3 DNA follows: TGTGCCACCCTACTAGCGGGAGGGTGGGTGCAGTTCTTC. This encodes CATLLAGGWVQFF. This chain links TRBV28 with TRBJ2-1; 13 bases match TRBD2. Germline loops: CDR1 MDHEN, CDR2 SYDVKM. V trimming: 10 bases; J trimming: 12 bases; junction bases outside the gene matches: 9. The CDR3 is 13 residues long.

This clonotype was counted many times. This chain joins TRBV5-5 and TRBJ2-7; D remains ambiguous. This CDR3 comprises 14 residues. V dropped 2 bases and J dropped 10 bases, with 19 bases sitting between them. The germline gives CDR1 SGHKS, CDR2 YYEKEE (reference sequence). The CDR3 reads CASSFSPGRIAQYF. DNA for the CDR3: TGTGCCAGCAGCTTCAGTCCAGGTCGGATTGCTCAGTACTTC.

This clonotype was detected only a few times. The rearrangement links TRBV20-1 to TRBJ2-7; 7 bases line up with TRBD2. CDR1 and CDR2 (germline): DFQATT, SNEGSKA (reference sequence). The CDR3 runs 12 residues. The J segment lost 7 bases and the V segment lost 1 base, leaving 4 bases of the junction unmatched. CDR3 amino acids: CSARGGGPEQYF. For the CDR3, the DNA is TGCAGTGCTAGAGGCGGGGGTCCGGAGCAGTACTTC.

This clonotype has a count of ten or more. This chain links TRBV29-1 with TRBJ2-7; D might be TRBD2 (5 bases). The CDR3 is made up of 11 amino acids. Looked up from germline, CDR1 is SQVTM and CDR2 is ANQGSEA. V was trimmed by 5 bases and J by 5 bases, leaving 10 bases between them. Here the CDR3 reads CSVPRGNEQYF. CDR3 DNA: TGCAGCGTTCCCCGAGGGAACGAGCAGTACTTC.

This clonotype was seen a few times. The chain has TRBV14 and TRBJ2-1; no reliable D call. The germline CDR1 and CDR2 sequences are SGHDN and FVKESK. V lost 4 bases and J lost 6, with 13 bases in between. The CDR3 consists of 14 residues. CDR3 in amino acids: CASSPLSKSNEQFF. Here the CDR3 DNA reads TGTGCCAGCAGCCCACTCTCAAAGAGCAATGAGCAGTTCTTC.